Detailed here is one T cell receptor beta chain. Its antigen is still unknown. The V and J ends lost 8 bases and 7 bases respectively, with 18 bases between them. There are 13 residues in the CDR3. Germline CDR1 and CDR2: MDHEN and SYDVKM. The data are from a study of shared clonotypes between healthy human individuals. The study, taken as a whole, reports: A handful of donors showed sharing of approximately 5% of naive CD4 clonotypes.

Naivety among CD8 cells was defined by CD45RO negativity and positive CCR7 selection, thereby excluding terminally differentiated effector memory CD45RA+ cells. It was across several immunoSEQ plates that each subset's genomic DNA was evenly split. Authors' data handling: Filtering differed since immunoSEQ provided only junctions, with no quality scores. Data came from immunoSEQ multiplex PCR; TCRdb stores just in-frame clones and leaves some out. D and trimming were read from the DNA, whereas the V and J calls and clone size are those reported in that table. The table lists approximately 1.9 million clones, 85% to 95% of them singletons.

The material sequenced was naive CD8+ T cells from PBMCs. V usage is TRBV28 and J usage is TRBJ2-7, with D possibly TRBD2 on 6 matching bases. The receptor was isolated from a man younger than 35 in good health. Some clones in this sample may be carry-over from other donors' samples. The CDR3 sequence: CASGHWGGLEQYF. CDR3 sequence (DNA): TGTGCCAGCGGGCATTGGGGAGGTCTTGAGCAGTACTTC. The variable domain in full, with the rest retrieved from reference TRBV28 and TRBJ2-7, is DVKVTQSSRYLVKRTGEKVFLECVQDMDHENMFWYRQDPGLGLRLIYFSYDVKMKEKGDIPEGYSVSREKKERFSLILESASTNQTSMYLCASGHWGGLEQYFGPGTRLTVT.